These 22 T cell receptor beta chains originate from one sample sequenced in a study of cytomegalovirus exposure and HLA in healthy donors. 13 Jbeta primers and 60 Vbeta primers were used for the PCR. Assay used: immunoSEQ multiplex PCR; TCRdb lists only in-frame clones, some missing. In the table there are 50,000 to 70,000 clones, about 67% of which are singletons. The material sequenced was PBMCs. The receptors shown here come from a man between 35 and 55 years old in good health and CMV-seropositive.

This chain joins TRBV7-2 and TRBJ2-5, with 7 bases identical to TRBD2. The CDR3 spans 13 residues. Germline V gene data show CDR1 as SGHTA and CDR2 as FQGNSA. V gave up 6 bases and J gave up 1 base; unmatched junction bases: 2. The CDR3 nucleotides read TGTGCCAGCAGACGGGGGGTCCAAGAGACCCAGTACTTC. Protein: CASRRGVQETQYF.

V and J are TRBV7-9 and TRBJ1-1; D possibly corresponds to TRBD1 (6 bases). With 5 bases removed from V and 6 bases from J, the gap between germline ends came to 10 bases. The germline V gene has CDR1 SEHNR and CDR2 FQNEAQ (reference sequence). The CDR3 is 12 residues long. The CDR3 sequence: CASSLRQAEAFF. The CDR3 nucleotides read TGTGCCAGCAGCCTCCGACAGGCTGAAGCTTTCTTT.

The CDR3 is CASSRQGTNEKLFF. The CDR3 DNA follows: TGTGCCAGCAGCCGACAGGGTACTAATGAAAAACTGTTTTTT. The rearrangement uses TRBV7-3 and TRBJ1-4; 7 nucleotides align to TRBD1. This CDR3 has 14 amino acids. Germline CDR1 SGHTA, CDR2 FQGTGA. Germline trimming cut 5 bases from V and 2 bases from J; bases unmatched to any gene: 2.

The CDR3 loop is CSVAGTGGLTGELFF. The CDR3 nucleotides read TGCAGCGTTGCCGGGACAGGGGGCTTGACCGGGGAGCTGTTTTTT. The chain uses TRBV29-1 and TRBJ2-2, with 12 bases identical to TRBD1. Trimming cost V 4 bases and J 5 bases; bases outside gene matches: 5. The CDR3 has 15 residues. The germline V gene encodes CDR1 SQVTM and CDR2 ANQGSEA.

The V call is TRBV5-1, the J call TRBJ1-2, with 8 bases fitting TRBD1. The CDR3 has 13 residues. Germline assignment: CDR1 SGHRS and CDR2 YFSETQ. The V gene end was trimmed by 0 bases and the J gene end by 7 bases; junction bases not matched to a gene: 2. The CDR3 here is CASSLEDRGGYTF. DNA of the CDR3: TGCGCCAGCAGCTTGGAAGACAGGGGTGGCTACACCTTC. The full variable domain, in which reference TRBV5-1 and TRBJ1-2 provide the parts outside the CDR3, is KAGVTQTPRYLIKTRGQQVTLSCSPISGHRSVSWYQQTPGQGLQFLFEYFSETQRNKGNFPGRFSGRQFSNSRSEMNVSTLELGDSALYLCASSLEDRGGYTFGSGTRLTVV.

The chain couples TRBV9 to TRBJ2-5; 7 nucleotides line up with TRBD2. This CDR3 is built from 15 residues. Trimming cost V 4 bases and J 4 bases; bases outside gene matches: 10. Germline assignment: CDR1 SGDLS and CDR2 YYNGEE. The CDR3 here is CASSPREGLGETQYF. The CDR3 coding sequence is TGTGCCAGCAGCCCGAGGGAGGGTTTGGGAGAGACCCAGTACTTC.

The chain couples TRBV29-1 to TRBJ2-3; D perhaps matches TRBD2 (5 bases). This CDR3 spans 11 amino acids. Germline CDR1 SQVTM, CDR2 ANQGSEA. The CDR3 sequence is CSGEGLGTQYF. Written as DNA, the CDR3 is TGCAGTGGAGAGGGTCTCGGTACGCAGTATTTT.

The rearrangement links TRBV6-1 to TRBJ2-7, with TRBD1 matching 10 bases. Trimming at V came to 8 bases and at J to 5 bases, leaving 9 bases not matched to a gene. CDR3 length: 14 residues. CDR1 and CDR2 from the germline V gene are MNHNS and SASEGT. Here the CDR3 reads CASRGTGAPNEQYF. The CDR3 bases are TGTGCCAGCCGGGGGACAGGGGCCCCGAACGAGCAGTACTTC.

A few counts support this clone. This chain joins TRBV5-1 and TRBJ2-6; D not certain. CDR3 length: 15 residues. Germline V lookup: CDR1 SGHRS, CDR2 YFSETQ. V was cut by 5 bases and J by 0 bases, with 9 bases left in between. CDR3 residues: CASRLHASGANVLTF. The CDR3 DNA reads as TGCGCCAGCAGACTGCATGCCTCTGGGGCCAACGTCCTGACTTTC.

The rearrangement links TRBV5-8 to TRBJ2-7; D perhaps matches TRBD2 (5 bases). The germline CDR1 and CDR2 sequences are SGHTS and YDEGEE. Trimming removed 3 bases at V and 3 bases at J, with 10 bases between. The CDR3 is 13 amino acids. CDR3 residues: CASSSRDFYEQYF. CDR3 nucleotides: TGTGCCAGCAGCTCCCGGGATTTCTACGAGCAGTACTTC.

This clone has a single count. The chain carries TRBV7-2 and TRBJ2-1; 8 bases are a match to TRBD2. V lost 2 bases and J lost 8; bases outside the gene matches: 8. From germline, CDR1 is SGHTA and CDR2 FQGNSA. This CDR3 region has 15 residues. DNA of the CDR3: TGTGCCAGCAGCTTATCTAGCGGGCTTTATCATGAGCAGTTCTTC. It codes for CASSLSSGLYHEQFF.

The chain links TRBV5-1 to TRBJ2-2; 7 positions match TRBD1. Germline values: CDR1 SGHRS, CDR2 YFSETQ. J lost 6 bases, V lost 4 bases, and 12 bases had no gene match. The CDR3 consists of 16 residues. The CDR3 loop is CASSPVGAGGSGELFF. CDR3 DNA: TGCGCCAGCAGCCCGGTCGGGGCAGGGGGTTCCGGGGAGCTGTTTTTT.

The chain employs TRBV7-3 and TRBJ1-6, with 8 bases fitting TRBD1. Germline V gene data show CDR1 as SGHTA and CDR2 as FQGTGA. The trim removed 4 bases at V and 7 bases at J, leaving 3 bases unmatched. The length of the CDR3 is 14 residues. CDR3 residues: CASSSQGANSPLHF. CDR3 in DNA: TGTGCCAGCAGCTCGCAGGGGGCGAATTCACCCCTCCACTTT.

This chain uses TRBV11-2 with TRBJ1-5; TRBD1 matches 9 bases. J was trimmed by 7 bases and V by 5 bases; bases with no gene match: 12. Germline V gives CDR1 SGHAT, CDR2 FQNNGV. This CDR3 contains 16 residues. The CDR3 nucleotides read TGTGCCAGCAGCCTCACCGGGACAGGGAGCAGGCAGCCCCAGCATTTT. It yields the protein CASSLTGTGSRQPQHF.

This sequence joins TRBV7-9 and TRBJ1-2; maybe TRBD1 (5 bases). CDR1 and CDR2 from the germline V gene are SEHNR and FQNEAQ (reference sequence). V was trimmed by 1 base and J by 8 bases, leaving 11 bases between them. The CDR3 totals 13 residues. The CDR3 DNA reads TGTGCCAGCAGCTTAGGTGCAGGGAAGGGCTACACCTTC. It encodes CASSLGAGKGYTF.

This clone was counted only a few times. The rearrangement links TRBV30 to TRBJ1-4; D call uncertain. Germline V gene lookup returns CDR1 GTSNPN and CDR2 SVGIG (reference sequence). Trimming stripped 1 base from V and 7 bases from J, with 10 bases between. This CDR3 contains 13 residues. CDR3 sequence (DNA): TGTGCCTGGAGTGCCCTGAGAGGTGAAAAACTGTTTTTT. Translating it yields CAWSALRGEKLFF.

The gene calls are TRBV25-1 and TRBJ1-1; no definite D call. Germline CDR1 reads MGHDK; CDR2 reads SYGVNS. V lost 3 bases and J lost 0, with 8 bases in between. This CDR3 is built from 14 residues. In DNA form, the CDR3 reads TGTGCCAGCAGTGACCCGGGGTTGAACACTGAAGCTTTCTTT. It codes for CASSDPGLNTEAFF.

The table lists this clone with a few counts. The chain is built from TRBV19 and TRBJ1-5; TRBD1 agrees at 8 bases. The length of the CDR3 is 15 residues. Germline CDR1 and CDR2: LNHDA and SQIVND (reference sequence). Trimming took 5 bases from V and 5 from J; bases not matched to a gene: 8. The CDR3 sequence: CASSEGRGLHQPQHF. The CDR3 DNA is TGTGCCAGTAGTGAGGGCAGGGGGCTGCATCAGCCCCAGCATTTT.

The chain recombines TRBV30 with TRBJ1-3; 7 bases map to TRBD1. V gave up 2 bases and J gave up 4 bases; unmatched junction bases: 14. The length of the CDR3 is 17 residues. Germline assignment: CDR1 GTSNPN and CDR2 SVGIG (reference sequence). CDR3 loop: CAWSLPRQGGFGNTIYF. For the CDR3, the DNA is TGTGCCTGGAGTCTTCCGAGACAGGGAGGATTCGGAAACACCATATATTTT.

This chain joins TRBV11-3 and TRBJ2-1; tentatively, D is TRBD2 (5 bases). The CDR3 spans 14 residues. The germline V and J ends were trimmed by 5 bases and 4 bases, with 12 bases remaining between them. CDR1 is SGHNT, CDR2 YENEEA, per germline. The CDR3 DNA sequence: TGTGCCAGCAGCCCCTCCCCGGGGTACAATGAGCAGTTCTTC. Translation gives CASSPSPGYNEQFF.

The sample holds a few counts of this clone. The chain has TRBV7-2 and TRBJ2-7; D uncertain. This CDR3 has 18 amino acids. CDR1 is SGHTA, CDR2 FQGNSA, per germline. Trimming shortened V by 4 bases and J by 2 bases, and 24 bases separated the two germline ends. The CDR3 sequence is CASSSVRSNSRDPYEQYF. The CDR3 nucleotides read TGTGCCAGCAGCTCCGTGAGATCTAACAGCCGAGACCCCTACGAGCAGTACTTC.

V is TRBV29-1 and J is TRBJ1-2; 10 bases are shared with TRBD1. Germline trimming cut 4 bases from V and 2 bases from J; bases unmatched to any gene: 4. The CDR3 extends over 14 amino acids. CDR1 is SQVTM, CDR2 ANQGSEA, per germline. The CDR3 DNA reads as TGCAGCGTTGGGGGGACAGGGGAGAACTATGGCTACACCTTC. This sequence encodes CSVGGTGENYGYTF. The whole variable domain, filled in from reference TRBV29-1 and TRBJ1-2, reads SAVISQKPSRDICQRGTSLTIQCQVDSQVTMMFWYRQQPGQSLTLIATANQGSEATYESGFVIDKFPISRPNLTFSTLTVSNMSPEDSSIYLCSVGGTGENYGYTFGSGTRLTVV.